These 22 T cell receptor beta chains share one sample of origin, sequenced in a study of blood T cell repertoires in COVID-19. Assay: immunoSEQ multiplex PCR; the TCRdb copy retains only in-frame clones and omits some. The sample comprises 200,000 to 300,000 clones, approximately 88% of which are singletons, and 2.5% rests with the top ten. The specimen was PBMCs or T cells enriched from blood (not recorded which). Receptor source: a woman between 40 and 50 years old with acute COVID-19.

The chain links TRBV5-8 to TRBJ1-3; no clear D. V lost 0 bases and J lost 5, with 9 bases in between. The CDR3 spans 14 residues. Germline assignment: CDR1 SGHTS and CDR2 YDEGEE. The CDR3 coding sequence is TGTGCCAGCAGCTTGGCGGCGGGAAGAAACACCATATATTTT. Translating it yields CASSLAAGRNTIYF.

DNA for the CDR3: TGCGCCAGCAGCTTTGATAGCGGGACCTACAATGAGCAGTTCTTC. Translation: CASSFDSGTYNEQFF. This chain connects TRBV5-1 to TRBJ2-1; 8 positions agree with TRBD2. Germline CDR1 reads SGHRS; CDR2 reads YFSETQ. J gave up 2 bases and V 2 bases, and 3 bases lay outside the gene matches. This CDR3 is 15 amino acids long.

The chain employs TRBV10-3 and TRBJ2-5, with 7 bases matching TRBD2. This CDR3 is 11 amino acids long. In germline, CDR1 is ENHRY, CDR2 SYGVKD. With V trimmed by 11 bases and J by 5 bases, 5 bases remained unmatched. The CDR3 sequence is CASGRGETQYF. For the CDR3, the DNA is TGTGCCTCAGGGCGGGGGGAGACCCAGTACTTC.

The chain recombines TRBV4-3 with TRBJ2-7, with a weak D call TRBD2 (6 bases). Germline CDR1 and CDR2: LGHNA and YSLEER. V was clipped by 0 bases and J by 0 bases, with 12 bases between them. The CDR3 contains 16 residues. The CDR3 DNA follows: TGCGCCAGCAGCCAAGATTCCGACGGGAGCTCCTACGAGCAGTACGTC. Its translation is CASSQDSDGSSYEQYV.

V is TRBV5-6 and J is TRBJ1-5; 8 bases match TRBD1. Trimming took 1 base from V and 6 from J; bases not matched to a gene: 3. Looked up from germline, CDR1 is SGHDT and CDR2 is YYEEEE. This CDR3 is 14 amino acids long. The DNA of the CDR3 is TGTGCCAGCAGCTTGCAGGGGGCGATTCAGCCCCAGCATTTT. Amino acid sequence: CASSLQGAIQPQHF.

The chain carries TRBV6-6 and TRBJ1-6; the D is unclear. V lost 8 bases to trimming and J lost 10 bases, with 18 bases between them. Germline lookup yields CDR1 MNHNY and CDR2 SVGAGI (reference sequence). The CDR3 is made up of 14 amino acids. The CDR3 sequence is CASRTASQVSPLHF. The CDR3 bases are TGTGCCAGCCGAACAGCCTCTCAGGTGTCACCCCTCCACTTT.

The CDR3 is CASSSDYVAASTDTQYF. The DNA for the CDR3 is TGTGCCAGCAGCTCCGATTACGTAGCGGCTAGCACAGATACGCAGTATTTT. V usage is TRBV7-2 and J usage is TRBJ2-3; TRBD2 might be the D (6 bases). Germline values: CDR1 SGHTA, CDR2 FQGNSA. CDR3 length equals 17 residues. V lost 4 bases, J lost 0 bases, and 17 bases lay in between.

This rearrangement joins TRBV6-5 to TRBJ2-5; 9 nucleotides agree with TRBD2. Germline V gene data show CDR1 as MNHEY and CDR2 as SVGAGI. The CDR3 sequence is 13 residues long. V dropped 6 bases and J dropped 5; count of bases not matched to a gene: 4. The CDR3 loop is CASRTSGLETQYF. The CDR3 DNA reads as TGTGCCAGCAGAACTAGCGGGTTGGAGACCCAGTACTTC.

This chain uses TRBV10-1 with TRBJ2-3; weak D call: TRBD1 (5 bases). CDR1 is WNHNN and CDR2 is SYGVQD in the germline V gene (reference sequence). The CDR3 is made up of 13 amino acids. V dropped 3 bases and J dropped 9 bases, with 13 bases sitting between them. The CDR3 here is CASSETGRGTQYF. The CDR3 DNA sequence: TGCGCCAGCAGTGAAACTGGAAGGGGCACGCAGTATTTT.

The V gene is TRBV5-6, the J gene TRBJ1-3, with 7 positions matching TRBD1. V gave up 4 bases and J gave up 4 bases; unmatched junction bases: 8. The CDR3 consists of 15 residues. The germline gives CDR1 SGHDT, CDR2 YYEEEE. CDR3 in amino acids: CASSLPTGFGNTIYF. The DNA of the CDR3 is TGTGCCAGCAGCCTACCGACAGGGTTCGGAAACACCATATATTTT.

This clone has a handful of counts. The chain recombines TRBV10-3 with TRBJ1-6; perhaps TRBD1 as D (6 bases). The germline gives CDR1 ENHRY, CDR2 SYGVKD. Trimming took off 9 bases at V and 7 bases at J, with 13 bases between the two ends. This CDR3 has 13 residues. Here the CDR3 DNA reads TGTGCCATAGGTGGGGGCACAAATTCACCCCTCCACTTT. Protein product: CAIGGGTNSPLHF.

This clone was detected once. The J gene is TRBJ2-6, the V gene TRBV10-1; possible D gene TRBD2, 6 bases. V gave up 0 bases and J gave up 1 base, with 13 bases separating them. Germline-derived CDR1 and CDR2 are WNHNN and SYGVQD (reference sequence). This CDR3 contains 18 residues. CDR3 sequence reads: CASSESVLRESGANVLTF. CDR3 nucleotides: TGCGCCAGCAGTGAGTCGGTTCTCCGGGAGTCTGGGGCCAACGTCCTGACTTTC.

This rearrangement joins TRBV5-4 to TRBJ1-2, with 10 positions matching TRBD1. This CDR3 has 16 residues. The germline gives CDR1 SGHNT, CDR2 YYREEE (reference sequence). The trim removed 2 bases at V and 4 bases at J, leaving 8 bases unmatched. CDR3: CASSFGLGQGSYGYTF. The CDR3 nucleotides read TGTGCCAGCAGCTTCGGACTGGGACAGGGGAGCTATGGCTACACCTTC.

The chain carries TRBV9 and TRBJ2-1, with TRBD2 identical over 9 bases. Germline V lookup: CDR1 SGDLS, CDR2 YYNGEE. This CDR3 comprises 17 residues. The junction had 6 bases not matched to a gene; V was cut back by 1 base and J by 1 base. The chain's CDR3 is CASSVSVAGVSYNEQFF. The CDR3 DNA sequence: TGTGCCAGCAGCGTATCGGTAGCGGGAGTATCCTACAATGAGCAGTTCTTC.

The chain is built from TRBV5-5 and TRBJ1-5, with 9 nucleotides matching TRBD1. This CDR3 is 15 amino acids long. Unmatched junction bases numbered 9, after V lost 6 bases and J lost 5 bases. Germline-derived CDR1 and CDR2 are SGHKS and YYEKEE (reference sequence). CDR3 nucleotide sequence: TGTGCCAGCACCCGGACAGGGGATGTGGATCAGCCCCAGCATTTT. Translation gives CASTRTGDVDQPQHF.

The chain joins TRBV20-1 to TRBJ1-2; possible D gene TRBD1, 6 bases. V dropped 3 bases and J dropped 3 bases, with 11 bases sitting between them. There are 13 residues in the CDR3. The germline V gene encodes CDR1 DFQATT and CDR2 SNEGSKA (reference sequence). CDR3 protein: CSASWTDYYGYTF. CDR3 coding DNA: TGCAGTGCTAGTTGGACAGACTACTATGGCTACACCTTC.

This chain links TRBV9 with TRBJ2-1; 9 nucleotides line up with TRBD2. This CDR3 comprises 15 residues. Germline-derived CDR1 and CDR2 are SGDLS and YYNGEE. V dropped 0 bases and J dropped 7; count of bases not matched to a gene: 5. The CDR3 bases are TGTGCCAGCAGCGTAGCTAGCGGGACGAAAAATGAGCAGTTCTTC. Its translation: CASSVASGTKNEQFF.

The V call is TRBV11-2, the J call TRBJ1-6; 8 bases are a match to TRBD1. This CDR3 region has 16 residues. V lost 5 bases and J lost 2; bases outside the gene matches: 5. Germline V gene data show CDR1 as SGHAT and CDR2 as FQNNGV. CDR3 region: CASSLRQGTYNSPLHF. The CDR3 DNA sequence: TGTGCCAGCAGCCTTCGACAGGGGACCTATAATTCACCCCTCCACTTT.

This clone was observed a single time. This chain uses TRBV6-5 with TRBJ2-1; 9 bases match TRBD2. The CDR3 has 15 amino acids. The germline V gene has CDR1 MNHEY and CDR2 SVGAGI. The ends lost 5 bases at V and 2 bases at J; junction bases unmatched: 4. The CDR3 coding sequence is TGTGCCAGCAGTATCATAGCGGGAGCCTACAATGAGCAGTTCTTC. Amino acids: CASSIIAGAYNEQFF.

A remark on this clone: One end of the junction varies from germline; a read error may be responsible. V is TRBV19 and J is TRBJ2-1; 9 bases agree with TRBD2. There are 14 residues in the CDR3. Germline V gene data show CDR1 as LNHDA and CDR2 as SQIVND (reference sequence). The CDR3, as DNA: TGTGCGAGTAGTTTGGCTAGCGGGGTAAATGAGCAGTTCTTC. It yields the protein CASSLASGVNEQFF.

The V gene is TRBV4-3, the J gene TRBJ1-2; maybe TRBD1 (5 bases). The germline CDR1 and CDR2 sequences are LGHNA and YSLEER. CDR3 length equals 13 residues. With 4 bases removed from V and 8 bases from J, the gap between germline ends came to 14 bases. CDR3 loop: CASSPRGGSGYTF. As DNA, the CDR3 is TGCGCCAGCAGCCCTAGGGGAGGGTCGGGCTACACCTTC.

CDR3 sequence (DNA): TGTGCCAGCAGCCCCCGGGGACAGGGGATCTACGAGCAGTACTTC. Protein product: CASSPRGQGIYEQYF. The V call is TRBV7-9, the J call TRBJ2-7; 10 nucleotides agree with TRBD1. This CDR3 is 15 amino acids long. The germline V gene has CDR1 SEHNR and CDR2 FQNEAQ (reference sequence). V lost 5 bases to trimming and J lost 3 bases; unmatched junction nucleotides: 7. Looking up the rest from reference TRBV7-9 and TRBJ2-7 gives the full variable domain: DTGVSQNPRHKITKRGQNVTFRCDPISEHNRLYWYRQTLGQGPEFLTYFQNEAQLEKSRLLSDRFSAERPKGSFSTLEIQRTEQGDSAMYLCASSPRGQGIYEQYFGPGTRLTVT.